The next 16 T cell receptor beta chains were all read from a single sample in a study of metastatic and nonmetastatic thyroid tumors. TCRdb reassembled clones from the PCR reads with MiXCR. The sample consists of around 19,000 clones, 34% of them appearing once. Not a single patient had been given any form of treatment at any point before undergoing thyroid surgery. The sequencing input was tumor tissue. The receptors come from a male donor with papillary thyroid cancer or a benign thyroid nodule (not recorded which). Some clones in this sample may be carry-over from other donors' samples.

Of note for this clone: The germline gene is not matched at one end of the junction; a read error may be the cause. DNA for the CDR3: TGTGCCAGCATTTGGCCACAGGGTTTGGCCCTCGAGATCACCTACGGGCAGTACTTC. The encoded protein is CASIWPQGLALEITYGQYF. This chain uses TRBV12-3 or TRBV12-4 with TRBJ2-7; D is perhaps TRBD1 (6 bases). The CDR3 covers 19 residues.

This clone has at least ten counts. With a much larger clone just one base away, this may be a read error. The chain couples TRBV29-1 to TRBJ2-3, with D unresolved. V lost 7 bases to trimming and J lost 4 bases, with 12 bases between them. The germline CDR1 and CDR2 sequences are SQVTM and ANQGSEA. This CDR3 contains 12 residues. The CDR3 DNA follows: TGCAGCGAAAAGGGAAGCGCAGATACGCAGTATTTT. Translating gives CSEKGSADTQYF.

This clone was detected many times. V usage is TRBV30 and J usage is TRBJ2-2; no clear D gene. The length of the CDR3 is 15 residues. Germline V CDR1 and CDR2: GTSNPN, SVGIG (reference sequence). Trimming shortened V by 0 bases and J by 3 bases, and 11 bases separated the two germline ends. DNA for the CDR3: TGTGCCTGGAGTGTTGTGGATAGAGACACCGGGGAGCTGTTTTTT. Translation gives CAWSVVDRDTGELFF. Looking up the rest from reference TRBV30 and TRBJ2-2 gives the full variable domain: SQTIHQWPATLVQPVGSPLSLECTVEGTSNPNLYWYRQAAGRGLQLLFYSVGIGQISSEVPQNLSASRPQDRQFILSSKKLLLSDSGFYLCAWSVVDRDTGELFFGEGSRLTVL.

The J gene is TRBJ2-7, the V gene TRBV27; a possible D gene is TRBD2 (5 bases). The CDR3 contains 14 residues. The germline V gene encodes CDR1 MNHEY and CDR2 SMNVEV (reference sequence). The V and J ends lost 2 bases and 6 bases respectively, with 14 bases between them. The CDR3 is CASSLVFTSREQYF. CDR3 coding DNA: TGTGCCAGCAGTTTAGTCTTCACTAGTCGCGAGCAGTACTTC.

In its sample, this clone is medium-sized. The chain has TRBV6-1 and TRBJ2-3, with unresolved D. Germline CDR1 and CDR2: MNHNS and SASEGT. V was shortened by 8 bases and J by 2 bases, with 14 bases between the two germline ends. There are 14 residues in the CDR3. In DNA form, the CDR3 reads TGTGCCAGCCATTCCTCTACAACCACAGATACGCAGTATTTT. Encoded protein: CASHSSTTTDTQYF.

This clone turned up a few times. A read error may be the cause here, since a much bigger clone is one base away. The chain recombines TRBV6-1 with TRBJ2-5; a weak D match, TRBD1 (5 bases). This CDR3 region has 12 residues. Germline CDR1 reads MNHNS; CDR2 reads SASEGT. The CDR3 DNA reads TGCGCCAGCATTGCGAACACAGGGACCCAGTACTTC. It yields the protein CASIANTGTQYF.

This clone was counted a single time. V usage is TRBV5-1 and J usage is TRBJ1-2; 8 nucleotides match TRBD1. V dropped 0 bases and J dropped 8; count of bases not matched to a gene: 6. The CDR3 is made up of 14 amino acids. In germline, CDR1 is SGHRS, CDR2 YFSETQ. CDR3 residues: CASSLGQGYGGYTF. Written as DNA, the CDR3 is TGCGCCAGCAGCTTGGGACAGGGGTATGGCGGCTACACCTTC.

As for this clone: The junction shows a germline mismatch at one end, possibly a read error. The V gene is TRBV5-1, the J gene TRBJ2-3; 7 nucleotides align to TRBD2. The CDR3 consists of 16 residues. From germline, CDR1 is SGHRS and CDR2 YFSETQ. In nucleotides, the CDR3 is TGCGCCAGCGGCCGGGAGGCGGTTTCCTACACAGATACCCAGTATTTT. The encoded protein is CASGREAVSYTDTQYF.

The chain couples TRBV18 to TRBJ2-5, with a tentative D call TRBD2 (6 bases). Germline lookup yields CDR1 KGHSH and CDR2 LQKENI. The CDR3 consists of 14 residues. The germline V and J ends were trimmed by 0 bases and 2 bases, with 7 bases remaining between them. The CDR3 reads CASSPPGRQETQYF. The DNA of the CDR3 is TGTGCCAGCTCACCACCAGGGAGGCAAGAGACCCAGTACTTC.

In its sample, this clone was seen many times. The J gene is TRBJ2-7, the V gene TRBV10-1; 10 bases line up with TRBD1. Germline CDR1 reads WNHNN; CDR2 reads SYGVQD (reference sequence). The J segment lost 4 bases and the V segment lost 10 bases, leaving 7 bases of the junction unmatched. CDR3 size: 13 residues. The DNA for the CDR3 is TGCGCCACCAAAGACAGGGGGCTTTACGAGCAGTACTTC. Protein: CATKDRGLYEQYF.

This rearrangement joins TRBV20-1 to TRBJ1-1; D perhaps matches TRBD1 (6 bases). Trimming removed 6 bases from V and 4 bases from J, with 21 bases in between. CDR3 length: 15 amino acids. Germline V gives CDR1 DFQATT, CDR2 SNEGSKA (reference sequence). The CDR3: CSAGLPGHRSTEAFF. CDR3 sequence (DNA): TGCAGTGCCGGACTCCCGGGACACAGGAGCACTGAAGCTTTCTTT.

V is TRBV2 and J is TRBJ2-3; no reliable D call. Trimming stripped 4 bases from V and 5 bases from J, with 19 bases between. The CDR3 consists of 16 residues. Looked up from germline, CDR1 is SNHLY and CDR2 is FYNNEI. CDR3 coding DNA: TGTGCCAGCAGTGTAAGCCGGGCCAGTGGGCAAGATACGCAGTATTTT. It is translated as CASSVSRASGQDTQYF. Together with reference TRBV2 and TRBJ2-3, the CDR3 gives the full variable domain: EPEVTQTPSHQVTQMGQEVILRCVPISNHLYFYWYRQILGQKVEFLVSFYNNEISEKSEIFDDQFSVERPDGSNFTLKIRSTKLEDSAMYFCASSVSRASGQDTQYFGPGTRLTVL.

The rearrangement uses TRBV6-1 and TRBJ2-5; tentatively, D is TRBD2 (5 bases). Trimming removed 7 bases from V and 2 bases from J, with 17 bases in between. Looked up from germline, CDR1 is MNHNS and CDR2 is SASEGT. This CDR3 is 15 amino acids long. The chain's CDR3 is CASTGIAPTQETQYF. The CDR3, as DNA: TGTGCCAGCACTGGAATAGCGCCAACTCAAGAGACCCAGTACTTC.

The chain uses TRBV5-1 and TRBJ1-2, with 8 bases fitting TRBD1. The length of the CDR3 is 17 residues. Germline values: CDR1 SGHRS, CDR2 YFSETQ. Trimming took 5 bases from V and 8 from J; bases not matched to a gene: 20. The CDR3: CASSRGGGTGIVGGYTF. The DNA of the CDR3 is TGCGCCAGCAGTCGTGGGGGTGGGACAGGTATAGTTGGCGGCTACACCTTC.

The J gene is TRBJ2-7, the V gene TRBV20-1; no reliable D call. Between the trimmed V and J ends, which lost 6 bases and 2 bases, there was a span of 14 bases. Germline V gene data show CDR1 as DFQATT and CDR2 as SNEGSKA (reference sequence). The CDR3 totals 13 residues. The CDR3 sequence is CSAEPAATYEQYF. Written as DNA, the CDR3 is TGCAGTGCCGAACCCGCGGCTACCTACGAGCAGTACTTC.

By share, this clone counts as medium-sized. The V and J genes are TRBV4-2 and TRBJ2-7; no clear D gene. Trimming cost V 2 bases and J 0 bases, with 17 bases left between them. This CDR3 is 17 amino acids long. CDR1 and CDR2 from the germline V gene are LGHNA and YNFKEQ. The CDR3 region is CASSQPTMDRSSYEQYF. In DNA form, the CDR3 reads TGTGCCAGCAGCCAACCAACGATGGACCGAAGCTCCTACGAGCAGTACTTC.